This record concerns one T cell receptor beta chain sequence. It has no known antigen specificity. No much larger clonotype is one base removed from it; base qualities were not supplied. These data come from a study of blood T cells in healthy people across ages (dated by TCRdb to between 2015 and 2016). General notes on the study: In model experiments, template switching captured roughly one uniquely barcoded TCR beta cDNA molecule for every two T cells. Using deep sequencing normalized with unique cDNA molecular identifiers, the study measured how TCR beta repertoire diversity changes with age. Donors were grouped into four age groups: young (average about 15 years), middle-aged (roughly 40), aged (62) and long-lived (around 82). Donors of different ages were randomly distributed across sequencing lanes to avoid experimental bias. Two additional independent replicas of 1 million unique cDNA reads from the same blood draw were analyzed for two donors (one aged 18 to 30 and one aged 80 or older).

The donors were about 40 Caucasian individuals from Russia, aged roughly 6 to 100 years, who were systemically healthy. Approximately 11 milliliters of peripheral blood were drawn from each donor into EDTA-treated Vacutainer tubes. Ficoll-Paque density-gradient centrifugation was used to isolate PBMCs, with at least 6 million per sample. Trizol reagent was used to extract total RNA from the PBMCs, yielding at least 6 micrograms per sample. For every donor, flow cytometry on a PBMC aliquot measured the percentage of naive CD45RAhigh/CD27high T cells. The CDR3 spans 14 residues, from the cysteine through the phenylalanine. Only CDR3 DNA is held: 42 bases, read in frame from base 1. Per the germline V gene, MNHEY is the CDR1 and SVGEGT is the CDR2. V drops 6 bases and J drops 3 bases, leaving 15 bases in between. Broader findings and caveats from the paper: The percentage of naive T cells measured by flow cytometry correlated strongly with observed TCR beta diversity. Because the CMV infection status of the donors was unknown, age-related changes in expanded clonotypes may potentially have been confounded. Compared with the aged group, the long-lived group had more naive CD4+ T cells, fewer expanded clones and increased TCR diversity, suggesting age selection. Total diversity estimates from one million sequenced T cells were considered lower bounds and underestimates. Since profiling was done on bulk unsorted PBMCs, naive and antigen-experienced compartments could not be conclusively compared. As age increased, observed TCR beta diversity per million T cells dropped in a roughly linear way, and a significant reduction was already evident by age around 41.

Library method: 5' RACE. Sequencing was performed on an Illumina HiSeq 2500. The second PCR ran for about 6 to 12 cycles and used a J-beta primer mix along with a sample-barcoded 5' primer. Each TCR beta cDNA molecule received a unique molecular identifier from a template-switch 5' adaptor carrying 12 random nucleotides. Each sample yielded at least 2.5 million CDR3-containing paired-end reads. All of the RNA was converted into first-strand cDNA using the Mint cDNA synthesis kit, with a TRBC-specific oligonucleotide serving as the primer. Following uracil-DNA glycosylase treatment, a first 18-cycle PCR with universal primers M1SS and BC2_uni_R was performed on all cDNA. Regarding the original processing steps: For normalization, 1 million high-quality reads, each with a distinct molecular identifier, were randomly selected from each sample. Instead of being binned into consensus sequences, reads that shared molecular identifiers were thrown out. MiTCR, set to a Q25 quality threshold and the strictest error-elimination algorithm, was used for CDR3 identification, clonotype clustering and error correction. Lower-bound total TCR beta diversity was estimated with a nonparametric unseen species model using Euler transformation. Using fastp at Q25 and MiXCR, TCRdb reprocessed the public reads and kept productive beta chains. Each record represents a unique CDR3 protein, reported with the most common genes and DNA among its rows. These V and J calls derive from TCRdb rather than the authors' analysis. Counted in this sample were about 620,000 distinct CDR3 sequences; about 21% of them appeared once. Of the sample, approximately 3.6% falls within the top ten clones.

This receptor was obtained from a man between 65 and 80 years old in good health. This chain joins TRBV6-2 or TRBV6-3 to TRBJ2-7; the D region possibly corresponds to TRBD1 (6 bases align). The sample taken for sequencing was blood. The CDR3 loop reads CASREVTGSYEQYF. The nucleotide sequence reads as follows: TGTGCCAGCAGGGAAGTGACAGGAAGCTACGAGCAGTACTTC.